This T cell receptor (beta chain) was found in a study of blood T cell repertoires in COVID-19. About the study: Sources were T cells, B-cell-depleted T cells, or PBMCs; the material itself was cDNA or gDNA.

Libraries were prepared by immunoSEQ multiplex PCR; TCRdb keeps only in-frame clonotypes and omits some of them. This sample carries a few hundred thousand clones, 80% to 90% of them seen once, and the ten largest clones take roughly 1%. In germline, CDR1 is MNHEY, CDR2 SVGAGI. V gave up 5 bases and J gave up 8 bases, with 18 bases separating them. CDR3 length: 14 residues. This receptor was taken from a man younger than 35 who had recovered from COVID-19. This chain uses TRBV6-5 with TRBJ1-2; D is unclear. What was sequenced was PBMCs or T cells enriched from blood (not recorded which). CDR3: CASSKPGNPGGYTF. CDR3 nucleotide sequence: TGTGCCAGCAGTAAACCGGGGAACCCGGGGGGCTACACCTTC.